The sequence of this T cell receptor (beta chain) was determined in a study of T cell responses to AZD1222 COVID-19 vaccine. Study outcomes and limitations: Researchers report vaccine-associated CD4 TCRs spanning spike, with dominance at 160-218 and 743-854. Clonal diversity was possibly underestimated, and white British individuals and females predominated among donors. Without day 14 samples, only post-peak T cell repertoires were studied.

Repertoires were generated with immunoSEQ multiplex PCR, while TCRdb's copy carries only in-frame clones and drops some. There are approximately 150,000 clones in the sample; roughly nine tenths occur only once, and roughly 7.6% lies in the top ten. This CDR3 is built from 14 residues. Per the germline V gene, CDR1 is ENHRY and CDR2 is SYGVKD. Trimming took 7 bases from V and 4 from J; bases not matched to a gene: 9. Notes on this clone: Its antigen is unidentified.

The clonotype comes from an adult who received the MenACWY meningococcal vaccine as a control. This specimen consisted of peripheral blood, obtained 28 days after the second dose of the MenACWY control vaccine. The chain carries TRBV10-3 and TRBJ2-7; 8 nucleotides align to TRBD1. Here the CDR3 reads CAITGTGGFYEQYF. CDR3 in DNA: TGTGCCATCACCGGGACAGGAGGCTTTTACGAGCAGTACTTC.